This entry lists 8 T cell receptor beta chains sequenced from one sample in a study of control samples from healthy donors and cancer patients. The repertoire was sequenced with immunoSEQ multiplex PCR; TCRdb's copy has only in-frame clones and lacks some. This specimen shows some 190,000 clones; the ten leading clones hold less than 2.5%. Sequenced material: blood. The origin of the receptors is a woman in her 30s in good health.

The gene calls are TRBV7-8 and TRBJ2-7, with D uncertain. The CDR3 has 13 residues. The germline V gene has CDR1 SGHVS and CDR2 FQNEAQ. Deletions cut 5 bases from V and 1 base from J, with 9 bases between. Written as DNA, the CDR3 is TGTGCCAGCAGCCAAGTGTTTTCCTACGAGCAGTACTTC. It codes for CASSQVFSYEQYF.

V is TRBV9 and J is TRBJ2-1; maybe TRBD2 (6 bases). The V gene's germline CDR1 is SGDLS and CDR2 YYNGEE. V was cut by 7 bases and J by 4 bases, with 12 bases left in between. The CDR3 totals 13 residues. CDR3 sequence (DNA): TGTGCCAGCGCGGAGGGGTCATACAATGAGCAGTTCTTC. This encodes CASAEGSYNEQFF.

The genes are TRBV19 and TRBJ2-5; 7 nucleotides agree with TRBD1. Germline-derived CDR1 and CDR2 are LNHDA and SQIVND (reference sequence). The CDR3 is made up of 14 amino acids. V lost 3 bases and J lost 5; bases outside the gene matches: 6. CDR3 in amino acids: CASSIRQGEETQYF. The CDR3 bases are TGTGCCAGTAGTATCAGACAGGGCGAGGAGACCCAGTACTTC.

The chain joins TRBV7-2 to TRBJ1-5; perhaps TRBD1 as D (6 bases). V was pared by 7 bases and J by 5 bases, with 15 bases between. Germline values: CDR1 SGHTA, CDR2 FQGNSA. CDR3 length: 14 residues. CDR3 residues: CASTLAGGDQPQHF. The CDR3 region has the DNA TGTGCCAGCACCCTAGCCGGGGGCGATCAGCCCCAGCATTTT.

The chain has TRBV6-2 or TRBV6-3 and TRBJ1-6; D gene unclear. There are 12 residues in the CDR3. V dropped 2 bases and J dropped 11 bases, with 7 bases sitting between them. Germline V lookup: CDR1 MNHEY, CDR2 SVGEGT. CDR3 DNA sequence: TGTGCCAGCAGTTACGTGAAGGCACCCCTCCACTTT. Its protein product is CASSYVKAPLHF.

The V call is TRBV13, the J call TRBJ1-1; no clear D. The CDR3 has 12 amino acids. Germline V gives CDR1 PRHDT, CDR2 FYEKMQ (reference sequence). Trimming shortened V by 3 bases and J by 5 bases, and 7 bases separated the two germline ends. For the CDR3, the DNA is TGTGCCAGCAGCTTTCAGAGGACTGAAGCTTTCTTT. Residues: CASSFQRTEAFF.

The V call is TRBV12-3 or TRBV12-4, the J call TRBJ2-1; TRBD1 might be the D (6 bases). V lost 6 bases and J lost 10, with 13 bases in between. The CDR3 extends over 12 amino acids. CDR3 DNA sequence: TGTGCCAGCAGCCTTGACAGGATAGAGCAGTTCTTC. It codes for CASSLDRIEQFF.

J is TRBJ2-7 and V is TRBV6-5; D call uncertain. The germline gives CDR1 MNHEY, CDR2 SVGAGI. The CDR3 contains 13 residues. Trimming left V 5 bases short and J 4 bases short, with 12 bases between. CDR3 nucleotides: TGTGCCAGCAGTCAAACCACAGAGTACGAGCAGTACTTC. This encodes CASSQTTEYEQYF.